This T cell receptor beta chain came from a study of T cell clonality in common variable immunodeficiency. Only in-frame clones appear in the TCRdb table, and some are missing; sequencing was by immunoSEQ multiplex PCR. The sample has 40,000 to 45,000 clones, none seen only once. This clone occurred many times. The junction departs from germline at one end; a sequencing error may be responsible. The sequencing input was peripheral blood mononuclear cells. This TCR derives from a person aged 18 to 75 in good health.

The part of the CDR3 DNA that was read is TGTGCCAGCAGCCTAACTAGCGGGGGGCTTTCCGGGGAG. It codes for CASSLTSGGLSGE. The entire CDR3 protein reads CASSLTSGGLSGELFF. The genes are TRBV7-3 and TRBJ2-2, with 12 bases matching TRBD2. The read finishes 3 residues shy of the CDR3 end, and the germline J gene is used to complete it. CDR1 is SGHTA, CDR2 FQGTGA, per germline. The CDR3 contains 16 residues.